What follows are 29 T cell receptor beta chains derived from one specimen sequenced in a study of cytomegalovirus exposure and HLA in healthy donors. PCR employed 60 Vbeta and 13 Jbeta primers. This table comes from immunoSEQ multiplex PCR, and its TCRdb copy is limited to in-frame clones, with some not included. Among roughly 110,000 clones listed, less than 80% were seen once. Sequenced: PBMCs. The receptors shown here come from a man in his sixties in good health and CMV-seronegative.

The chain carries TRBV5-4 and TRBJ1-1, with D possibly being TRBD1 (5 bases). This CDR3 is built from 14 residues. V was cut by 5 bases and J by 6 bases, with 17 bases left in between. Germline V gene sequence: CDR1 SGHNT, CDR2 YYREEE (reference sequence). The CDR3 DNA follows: TGTGCCAGCAGTTTACAACAGGCTCGCGCTGAAGCTTTCTTT. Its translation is CASSLQQARAEAFF.

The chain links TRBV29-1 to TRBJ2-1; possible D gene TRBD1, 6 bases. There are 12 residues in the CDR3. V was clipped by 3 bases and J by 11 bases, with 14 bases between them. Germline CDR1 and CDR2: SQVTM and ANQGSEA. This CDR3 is CSVDVGGDKQFF. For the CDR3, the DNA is TGCAGCGTTGACGTGGGTGGGGACAAGCAGTTCTTC.

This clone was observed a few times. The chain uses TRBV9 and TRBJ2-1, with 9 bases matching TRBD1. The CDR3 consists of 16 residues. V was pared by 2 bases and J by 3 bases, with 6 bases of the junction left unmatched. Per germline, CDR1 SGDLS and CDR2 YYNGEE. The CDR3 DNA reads TGTGCCAGCAGCGTGGCACCGGGACAGGGCTACAATGAGCAGTTCTTC. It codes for CASSVAPGQGYNEQFF.

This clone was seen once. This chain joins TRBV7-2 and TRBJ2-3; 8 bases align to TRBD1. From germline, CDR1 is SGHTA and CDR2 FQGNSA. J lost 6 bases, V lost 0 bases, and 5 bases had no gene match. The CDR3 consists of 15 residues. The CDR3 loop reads CASSLAPRGPDTQYF. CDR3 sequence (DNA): TGTGCCAGCAGCTTAGCGCCCAGGGGGCCGGATACGCAGTATTTT. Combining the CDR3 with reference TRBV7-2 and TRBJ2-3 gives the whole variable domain GAGVSQSPSNKVTEKGKDVELRCDPISGHTALYWYRQSLGQGLEFLIYFQGNSAPDKSGLPSDRFSAERTGGSVSTLTIQRTQQEDSAVYLCASSLAPRGPDTQYFGPGTRLTVL.

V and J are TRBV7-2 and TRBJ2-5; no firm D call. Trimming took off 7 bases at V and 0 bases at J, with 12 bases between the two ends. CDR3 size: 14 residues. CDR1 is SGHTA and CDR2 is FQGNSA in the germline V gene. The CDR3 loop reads CASNPPGYQETQYF. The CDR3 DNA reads TGTGCCAGCAACCCACCCGGGTACCAAGAGACCCAGTACTTC. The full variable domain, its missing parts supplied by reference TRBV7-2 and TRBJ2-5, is GAGVSQSPSNKVTEKGKDVELRCDPISGHTALYWYRQSLGQGLEFLIYFQGNSAPDKSGLPSDRFSAERTGGSVSTLTIQRTQQEDSAVYLCASNPPGYQETQYFGPGTRLLVL.

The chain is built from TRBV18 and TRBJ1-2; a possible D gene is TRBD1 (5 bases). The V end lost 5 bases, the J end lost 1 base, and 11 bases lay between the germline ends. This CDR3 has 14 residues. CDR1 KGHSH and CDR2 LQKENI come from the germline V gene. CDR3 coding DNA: TGTGCCAGCTCAGCCTTCAGGGATAACTATGGCTACACCTTC. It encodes CASSAFRDNYGYTF.

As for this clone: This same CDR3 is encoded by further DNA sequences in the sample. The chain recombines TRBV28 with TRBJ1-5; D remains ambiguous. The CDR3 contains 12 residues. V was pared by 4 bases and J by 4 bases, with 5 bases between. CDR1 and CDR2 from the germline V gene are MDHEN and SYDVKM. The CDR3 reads CASSSLNQPQHF. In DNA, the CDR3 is TGTGCCAGCAGTTCCCTTAATCAGCCCCAGCATTTT.

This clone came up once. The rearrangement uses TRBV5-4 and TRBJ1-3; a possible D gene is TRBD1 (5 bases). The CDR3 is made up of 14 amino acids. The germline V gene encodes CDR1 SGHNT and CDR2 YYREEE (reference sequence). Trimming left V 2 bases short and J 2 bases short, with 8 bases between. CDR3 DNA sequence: TGTGCCAGCAGCTTAGGGACTGCTGGAAACACCATATATTTT. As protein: CASSLGTAGNTIYF.

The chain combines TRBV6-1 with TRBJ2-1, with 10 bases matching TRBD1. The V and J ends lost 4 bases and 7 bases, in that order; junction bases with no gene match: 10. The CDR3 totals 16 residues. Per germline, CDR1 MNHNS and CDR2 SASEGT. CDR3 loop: CASSARTGGGENEQFF. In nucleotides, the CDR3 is TGTGCCAGCAGTGCCCGGACAGGGGGAGGCGAGAATGAGCAGTTCTTC.

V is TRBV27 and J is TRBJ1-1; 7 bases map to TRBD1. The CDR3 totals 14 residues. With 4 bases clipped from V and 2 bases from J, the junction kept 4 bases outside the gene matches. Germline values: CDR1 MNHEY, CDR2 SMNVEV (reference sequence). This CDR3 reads CASSSRTGNTEAFF. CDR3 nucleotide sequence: TGTGCCAGCAGTTCTAGGACAGGCAACACTGAAGCTTTCTTT.

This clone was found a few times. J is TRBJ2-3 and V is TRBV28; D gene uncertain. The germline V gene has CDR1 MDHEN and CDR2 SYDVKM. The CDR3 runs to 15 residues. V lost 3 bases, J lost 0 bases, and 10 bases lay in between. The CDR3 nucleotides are TGTGCCAGCAGTTTCGACTTACCTAGCACAGATACGCAGTATTTT. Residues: CASSFDLPSTDTQYF. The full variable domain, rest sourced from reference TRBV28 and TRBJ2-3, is DVKVTQSSRYLVKRTGEKVFLECVQDMDHENMFWYRQDPGLGLRLIYFSYDVKMKEKGDIPEGYSVSREKKERFSLILESASTNQTSMYLCASSFDLPSTDTQYFGPGTRLTVL.

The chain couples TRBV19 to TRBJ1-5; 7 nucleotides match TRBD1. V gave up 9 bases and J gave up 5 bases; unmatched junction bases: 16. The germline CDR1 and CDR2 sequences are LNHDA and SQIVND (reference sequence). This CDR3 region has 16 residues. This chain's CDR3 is CASLNIGQGVYQPQHF. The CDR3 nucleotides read TGTGCCAGCCTAAATATAGGGCAGGGGGTCTATCAGCCCCAGCATTTT.

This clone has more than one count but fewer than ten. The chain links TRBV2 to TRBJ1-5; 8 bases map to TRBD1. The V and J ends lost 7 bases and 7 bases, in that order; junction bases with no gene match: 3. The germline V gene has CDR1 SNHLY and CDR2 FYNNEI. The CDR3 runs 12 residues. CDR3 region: CASNDRGQPQHF. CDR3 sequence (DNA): TGTGCCAGCAACGACAGGGGACAGCCCCAGCATTTT.

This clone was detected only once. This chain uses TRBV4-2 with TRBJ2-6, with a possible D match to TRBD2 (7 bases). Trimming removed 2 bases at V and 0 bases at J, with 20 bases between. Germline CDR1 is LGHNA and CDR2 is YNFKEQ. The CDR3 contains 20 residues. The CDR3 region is CASSQKRGGWGASGANVLTF. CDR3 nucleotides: TGTGCCAGCAGCCAAAAGAGGGGAGGGTGGGGGGCCTCTGGGGCCAACGTCCTGACTTTC.

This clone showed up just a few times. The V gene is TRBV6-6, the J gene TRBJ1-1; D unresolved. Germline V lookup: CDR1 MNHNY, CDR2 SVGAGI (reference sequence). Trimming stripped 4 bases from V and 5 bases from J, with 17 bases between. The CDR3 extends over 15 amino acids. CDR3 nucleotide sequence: TGTGCCAGCAGTTCGACCGAGGGCCTGGGGACTGAAGCTTTCTTT. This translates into CASSSTEGLGTEAFF.

CDR3 in amino acids: CASSQDAGRTEAFF. The CDR3 DNA sequence: TGTGCCAGCAGCCAAGACGCGGGGAGGACTGAAGCTTTCTTT. The V gene is TRBV4-2, the J gene TRBJ1-1, with D uncertain. Trimming pared 0 bases from V and 5 bases from J, leaving 10 bases between. Germline lookup yields CDR1 LGHNA and CDR2 YNFKEQ. The CDR3 length is 14 residues.

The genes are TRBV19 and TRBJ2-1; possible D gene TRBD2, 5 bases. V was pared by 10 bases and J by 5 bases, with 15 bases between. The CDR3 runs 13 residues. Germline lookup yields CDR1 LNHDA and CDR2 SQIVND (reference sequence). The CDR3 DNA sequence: TGTGCCACCTCCAGATCGGGGAACAATGAGCAGTTCTTC. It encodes CATSRSGNNEQFF. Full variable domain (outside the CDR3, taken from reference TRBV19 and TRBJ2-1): DGGITQSPKYLFRKEGQNVTLSCEQNLNHDAMYWYRQDPGQGLRLIYYSQIVNDFQKGDIAEGYSVSREKKESFPLTVTSAQKNPTAFYLCATSRSGNNEQFFGPGTRLTVL.

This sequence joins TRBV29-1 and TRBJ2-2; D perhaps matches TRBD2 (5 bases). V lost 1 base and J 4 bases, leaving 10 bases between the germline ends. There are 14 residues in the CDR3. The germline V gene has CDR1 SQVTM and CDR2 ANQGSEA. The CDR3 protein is CSVEGGAVTGELFF. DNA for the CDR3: TGCAGCGTTGAAGGGGGAGCTGTCACCGGGGAGCTGTTTTTT.

CDR3 region: CASSLTTNTEAFF. The DNA for the CDR3 is TGTGCCAGCAGCCTGACAACGAACACTGAAGCTTTCTTT. This chain links TRBV11-2 with TRBJ1-1; D gene ambiguous. Germline CDR1 and CDR2: SGHAT and FQNNGV. The V and J ends lost 5 bases and 1 base respectively, with 8 bases between them. This CDR3 is 13 amino acids long.

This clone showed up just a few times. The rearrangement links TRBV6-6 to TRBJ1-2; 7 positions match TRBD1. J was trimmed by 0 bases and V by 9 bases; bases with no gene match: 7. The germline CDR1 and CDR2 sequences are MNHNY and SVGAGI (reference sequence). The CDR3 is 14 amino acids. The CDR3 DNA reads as TGTGCCAGTACGTCCGGGACAGCTAACTATGGCTACACCTTC. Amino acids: CASTSGTANYGYTF.

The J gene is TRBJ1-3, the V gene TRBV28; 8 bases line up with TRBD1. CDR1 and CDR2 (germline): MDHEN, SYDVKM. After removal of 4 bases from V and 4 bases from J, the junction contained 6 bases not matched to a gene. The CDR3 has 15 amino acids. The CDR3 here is CASSSDRGRGNTIYF. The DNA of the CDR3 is TGTGCCAGCAGTTCCGACAGGGGTAGGGGAAACACCATATATTTT.

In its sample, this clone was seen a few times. DNA of the CDR3: TGTGCCATCAGTTCGACTAGCGGGGGCGAGCAGTACGTC. Protein: CAISSTSGGEQYV. The rearrangement uses TRBV10-3 and TRBJ2-7; 12 bases align to TRBD2. CDR3 size: 13 residues. V lost 5 bases and J lost 6; bases outside the gene matches: 2. Germline V gives CDR1 ENHRY, CDR2 SYGVKD.

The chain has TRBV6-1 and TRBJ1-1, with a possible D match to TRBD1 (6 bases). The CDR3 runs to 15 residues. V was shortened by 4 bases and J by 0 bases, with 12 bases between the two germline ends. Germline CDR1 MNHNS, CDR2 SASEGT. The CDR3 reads CASSVAGAMNTEAFF. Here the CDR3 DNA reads TGTGCCAGCAGTGTAGCGGGGGCGATGAACACTGAAGCTTTCTTT.

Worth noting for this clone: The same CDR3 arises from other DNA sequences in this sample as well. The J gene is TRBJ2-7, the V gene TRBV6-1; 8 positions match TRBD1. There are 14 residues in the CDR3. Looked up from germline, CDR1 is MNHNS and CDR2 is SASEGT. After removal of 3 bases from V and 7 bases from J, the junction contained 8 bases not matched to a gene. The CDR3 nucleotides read TGTGCCAGCAGTGACCCGGACAGGGCAGGGGAGCAGTACTTC. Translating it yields CASSDPDRAGEQYF.

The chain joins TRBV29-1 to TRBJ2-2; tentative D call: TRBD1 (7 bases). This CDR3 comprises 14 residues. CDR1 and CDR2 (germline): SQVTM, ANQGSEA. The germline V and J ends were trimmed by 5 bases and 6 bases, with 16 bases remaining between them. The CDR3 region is CSVLKDRRAGELFF. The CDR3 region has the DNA TGCAGCGTTTTAAAGGACAGGAGGGCCGGGGAGCTGTTTTTT.

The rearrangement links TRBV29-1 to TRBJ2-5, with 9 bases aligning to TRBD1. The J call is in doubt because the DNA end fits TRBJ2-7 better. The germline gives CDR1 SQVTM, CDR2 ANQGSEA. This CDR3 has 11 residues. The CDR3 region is CSYRGLDEQYF. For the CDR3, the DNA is TGCAGTTACAGGGGGCTGGACGAGCAGTACTTC.

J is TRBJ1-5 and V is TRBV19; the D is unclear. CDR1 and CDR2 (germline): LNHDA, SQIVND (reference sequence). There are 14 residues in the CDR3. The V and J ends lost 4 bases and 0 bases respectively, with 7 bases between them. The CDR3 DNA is TGTGCCAGTAGTAAAGCCGATAGCAATCAGCCCCAGCATTTT. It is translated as CASSKADSNQPQHF.

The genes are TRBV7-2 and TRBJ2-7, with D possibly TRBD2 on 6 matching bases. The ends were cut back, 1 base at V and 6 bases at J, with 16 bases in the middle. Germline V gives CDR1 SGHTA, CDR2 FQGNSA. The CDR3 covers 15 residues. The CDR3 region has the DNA TGTGCCAGCAGCTTAGATACTAGCAGAAATGGCGAGCAGTACTTC. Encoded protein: CASSLDTSRNGEQYF.

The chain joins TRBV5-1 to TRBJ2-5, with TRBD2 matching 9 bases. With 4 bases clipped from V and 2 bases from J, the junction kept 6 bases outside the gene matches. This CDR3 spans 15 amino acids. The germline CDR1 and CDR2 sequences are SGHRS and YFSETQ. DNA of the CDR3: TGCGCCAGCAGCCCCCAAGCGGGGGGACAAGAGACCCAGTACTTC. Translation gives CASSPQAGGQETQYF. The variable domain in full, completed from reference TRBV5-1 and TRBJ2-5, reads KAGVTQTPRYLIKTRGQQVTLSCSPISGHRSVSWYQQTPGQGLQFLFEYFSETQRNKGNFPGRFSGRQFSNSRSEMNVSTLELGDSALYLCASSPQAGGQETQYFGPGTRLLVL.